Listed below are T cell receptor beta chains from one sample, sequenced in a study of CD8+ T cells in alopecia areata. TCRdb's table, derived via immunoSEQ multiplex PCR, lists solely in-frame clones and lacks some. Altogether some 190,000 clones are present, about three fifths being singletons, with the ten largest covering around 0.92%. Here the sequenced sample was CD4+ T cells sorted from blood, taken at week 24, from a patient treated with tofacitinib. The receptor set was obtained from a human donor with alopecia areata. Each CDR3 is given with its conserved first and last residue. The D gene is left open where the match is weak. Clone size is given for some rows only: seen once, a few or many times, or a class if the clone is expanded.

>TRBV19|.|TRBJ2-3|11|.
CASSMVDTQYF
TGTGCCAGTAGTATGGTCGATACGCAGTATTTT
>TRBV2|.|TRBJ1-5|12|.
CASKQGDQPQHF
TGTGCCAGCAAGCAGGGCGATCAGCCCCAGCATTTT
>TRBV4-3|few|TRBJ2-4|16|TRBD1
CASSQVPGQGLNIQYF
TGCGCCAGCAGCCAAGTCCCGGGACAGGGCCTCAACATTCAGTACTTC
>TRBV10-3|.|TRBJ2-6|13|.
CASSGSGANVLTF
TGTGCCAGCAGCGGCTCTGGGGCCAACGTCCTGACTTTC
>TRBV7-2|few|TRBJ1-2|15|.
CASSQFFGGMDGYTF
TGTGCCAGCAGCCAATTCTTTGGGGGGATGGATGGCTACACCTTC
>TRBV5-1|.|TRBJ1-2|13|.
CASSFSSSYGYTF
TGCGCCAGCAGCTTTTCAAGTTCCTATGGCTACACCTTC
>TRBV9|.|TRBJ1-1|13|.
CASSADWNTEAFF
TGTGCCAGCAGCGCGGACTGGAACACTGAAGCTTTCTTT
>TRBV29-1|.|TRBJ1-2|12|.
CSASAGKDGYTF
TGCAGCGCCTCTGCGGGGAAGGATGGCTACACCTTC
>TRBV2|.|TRBJ1-1|11|.
CASKFEGQAFF
TGTGCCAGCAAGTTTGAGGGGCAGGCTTTCTTT
>TRBV6-1|few|TRBJ2-2|16|.
CASSGSIDANTGELFF
TGTGCCAGCAGTGGCTCCATAGACGCGAACACCGGGGAGCTGTTTTTT
>TRBV29-1|few|TRBJ2-7|16|TRBD2
CSVEAQRTSGSYEQYF
TGCAGCGTTGAAGCTCAGAGAACTAGCGGGTCCTACGAGCAGTACTTC
>TRBV29-1|.|TRBJ1-1|14|TRBD1
CSVYFRGRITEAFF
TGCAGCGTTTATTTCAGGGGGCGAATCACTGAAGCTTTCTTT
>TRBV29-1|.|TRBJ1-1|11|.
CSVTEGTEAFF
TGCAGCGTGACAGAGGGGACTGAAGCTTTCTTT
>TRBV7-2|few|TRBJ1-1|15|.
CASSLAGRGNTEAFF
TGTGCCAGCAGCTTAGCGGGCAGGGGAAACACTGAAGCTTTCTTT
>TRBV15|.|TRBJ1-2|12|.
CATSRASGGYTF
TGTGCCACCAGCAGAGCGTCGGGGGGCTACACCTTC
>TRBV20-1|.|TRBJ1-1|11|.
CSAREERGAFF
TGCAGTGCTAGAGAGGAGAGGGGAGCTTTCTTT